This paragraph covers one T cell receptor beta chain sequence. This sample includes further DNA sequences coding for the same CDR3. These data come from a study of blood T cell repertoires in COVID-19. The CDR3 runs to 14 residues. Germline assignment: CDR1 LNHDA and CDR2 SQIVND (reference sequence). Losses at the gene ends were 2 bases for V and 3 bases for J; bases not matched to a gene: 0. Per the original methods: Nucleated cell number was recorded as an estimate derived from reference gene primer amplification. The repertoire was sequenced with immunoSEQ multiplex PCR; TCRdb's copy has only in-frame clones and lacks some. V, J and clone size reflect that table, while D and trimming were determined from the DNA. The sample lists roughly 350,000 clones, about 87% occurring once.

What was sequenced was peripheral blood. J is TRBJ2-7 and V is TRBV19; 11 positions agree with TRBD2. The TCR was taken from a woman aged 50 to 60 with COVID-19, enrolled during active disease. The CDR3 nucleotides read TGTGCCAGTAGTATAACTAGCGGGAGCTACGAGCAGTACTTC. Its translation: CASSITSGSYEQYF.